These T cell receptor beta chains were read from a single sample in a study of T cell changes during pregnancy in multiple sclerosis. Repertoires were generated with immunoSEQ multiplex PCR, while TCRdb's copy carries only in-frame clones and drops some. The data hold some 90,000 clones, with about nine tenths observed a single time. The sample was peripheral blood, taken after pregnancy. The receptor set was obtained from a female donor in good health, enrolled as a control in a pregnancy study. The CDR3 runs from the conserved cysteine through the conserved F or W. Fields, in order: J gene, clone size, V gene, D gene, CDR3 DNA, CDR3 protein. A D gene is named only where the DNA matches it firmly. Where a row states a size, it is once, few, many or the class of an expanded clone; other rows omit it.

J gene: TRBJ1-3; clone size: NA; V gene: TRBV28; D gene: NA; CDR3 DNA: TGTGCCAGCAGTTCACAGATTCTGAGCTCTGGAAACACCATATATTTT; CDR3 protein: CASSSQILSSGNTIYF
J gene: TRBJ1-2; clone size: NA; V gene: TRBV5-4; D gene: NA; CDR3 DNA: TGTGCCAGCAGCTTTGTGTTAGGGGTATTTGGGGACTTC; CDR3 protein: CASSFVLGVFGDF
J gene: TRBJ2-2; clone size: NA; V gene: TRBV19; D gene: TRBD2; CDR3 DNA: TGTGCCAGTAGTATCTATAGCGGGGCCACCGGGGAGCTGTTTTTT; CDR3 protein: CASSIYSGATGELFF
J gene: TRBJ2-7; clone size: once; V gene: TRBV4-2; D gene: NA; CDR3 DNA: TGTGCCAGCAGCCAAGGAGCCGGCCGCCAGGGAGAGCAGTACTTC; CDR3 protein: CASSQGAGRQGEQYF
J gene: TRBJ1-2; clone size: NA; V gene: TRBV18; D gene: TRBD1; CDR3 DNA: TGTGCCAGCTCACCTTTGGGACAGGGGTTAAACTATGGCTACACCTTC; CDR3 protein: CASSPLGQGLNYGYTF
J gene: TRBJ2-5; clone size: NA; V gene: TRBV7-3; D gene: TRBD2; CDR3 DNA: TGTGCCAGCAGCTTAGGGCGACTAGCGGGGGGGCGAGAGACCCAGTACTTC; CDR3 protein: CASSLGRLAGGRETQYF
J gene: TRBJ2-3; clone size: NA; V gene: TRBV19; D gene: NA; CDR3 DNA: TGTGCCAGTAGTCTTCAGGGTGCCACAGATACGCAGTATTTT; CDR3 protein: CASSLQGATDTQYF
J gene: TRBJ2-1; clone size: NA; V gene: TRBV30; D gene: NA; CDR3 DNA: TGTGCCTGGAATTGGGGGAGGCCTTATATCAATGAGCAGTTCTTC; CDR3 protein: CAWNWGRPYINEQFF
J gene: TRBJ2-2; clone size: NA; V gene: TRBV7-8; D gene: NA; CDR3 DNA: TGTGCCAGCAGCTTCCCGGTTAACACCGGGGAGCTGTTTTTT; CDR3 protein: CASSFPVNTGELFF
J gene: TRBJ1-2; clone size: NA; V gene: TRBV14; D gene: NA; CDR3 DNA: TGTGCCAGCAGCCAAGAAAGAGGACAGCGTCTCTATGGCTACACCTTC; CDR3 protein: CASSQERGQRLYGYTF
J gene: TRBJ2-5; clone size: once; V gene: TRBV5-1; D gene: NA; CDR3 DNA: TGCGCCAGCAGCTCAGGGACTCGCGTAGGTGAGACCCAGTACTTC; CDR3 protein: CASSSGTRVGETQYF
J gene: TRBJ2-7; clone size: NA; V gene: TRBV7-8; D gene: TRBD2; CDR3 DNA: TGTACCAGCAGCCCCTGGACTAGCACTTTCTACGAGCAGTACTTC; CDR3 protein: CTSSPWTSTFYEQYF
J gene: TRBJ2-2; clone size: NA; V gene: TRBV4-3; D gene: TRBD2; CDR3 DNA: TGCGCCAGCCGGGGGGGCAGGGAGCTGTTTTTT; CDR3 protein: CASRGGRELFF
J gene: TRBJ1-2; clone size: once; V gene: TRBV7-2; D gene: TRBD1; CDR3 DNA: TGTGCCAGCAGCTCCCCAGGGGGTCTAGGAGGCTACACCTTC; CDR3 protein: CASSSPGGLGGYTF
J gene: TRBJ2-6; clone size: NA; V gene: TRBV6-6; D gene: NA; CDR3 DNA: TGTGCCAGCAGCCAGGCCAACTCTGGGGCCAACGTCCTGACTTTC; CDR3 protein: CASSQANSGANVLTF
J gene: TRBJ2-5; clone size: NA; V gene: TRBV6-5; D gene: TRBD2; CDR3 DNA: TGTGCCAGCAGTTCGTGGACTAGCGGAGAAGAGACCCAGTACTTC; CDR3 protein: CASSSWTSGEETQYF
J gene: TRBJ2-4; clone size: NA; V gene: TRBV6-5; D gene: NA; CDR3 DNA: TGTGCCAGCAGGAGGGCTGCCAAAAACATTCAGTACTTC; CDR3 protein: CASRRAAKNIQYF
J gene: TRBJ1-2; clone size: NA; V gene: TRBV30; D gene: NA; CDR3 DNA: TGTGCCTGGGCCCGTGCGGGGGCGCCCTATGGCTACACCTTC; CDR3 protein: CAWARAGAPYGYTF
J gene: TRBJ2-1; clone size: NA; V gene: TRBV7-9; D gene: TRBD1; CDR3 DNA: TGTGCCAGCAGCCCCCCAGGGACAGCGACCACTCTGCAGTTCTTC; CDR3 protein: CASSPPGTATTLQFF
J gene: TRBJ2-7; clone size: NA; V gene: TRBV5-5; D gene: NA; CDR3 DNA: TGTGCCAGCAGCCCGGGGGGCAGGGCATTCTACGAGCAGTACTTC; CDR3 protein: CASSPGGRAFYEQYF
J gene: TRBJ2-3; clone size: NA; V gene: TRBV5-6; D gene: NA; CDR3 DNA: TGTGCCAGCAGCTTGGGAACCGGGGGAAGCACAGATACGCAGTATTTT; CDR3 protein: CASSLGTGGSTDTQYF
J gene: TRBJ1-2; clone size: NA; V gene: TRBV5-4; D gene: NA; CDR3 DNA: TGTGCCAGCAGCTCGTCCGACACCTATGGCTACACCTTC; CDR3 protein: CASSSSDTYGYTF
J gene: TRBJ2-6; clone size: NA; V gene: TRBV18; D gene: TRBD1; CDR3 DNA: TGTGCCAGCTCGCCCGGGACAGGTGGATCTGGGGCCAACGTCCTGACTTTC; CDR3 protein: CASSPGTGGSGANVLTF
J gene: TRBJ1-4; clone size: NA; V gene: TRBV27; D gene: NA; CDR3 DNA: TGTGCCAGCAGCTGGCAGGGTGATGAAAAACTGTTTTTT; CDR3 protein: CASSWQGDEKLFF
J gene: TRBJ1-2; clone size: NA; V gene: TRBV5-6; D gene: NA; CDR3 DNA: TGTGCCAGCAGCTTGGAACAGGCCCTCAATGGCTACACCTTC; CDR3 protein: CASSLEQALNGYTF
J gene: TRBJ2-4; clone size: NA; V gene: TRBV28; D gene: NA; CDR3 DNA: TGTGCCAGCAGCGGTCCTCAGAGGAACATTCAGTACTTC; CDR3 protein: CASSGPQRNIQYF
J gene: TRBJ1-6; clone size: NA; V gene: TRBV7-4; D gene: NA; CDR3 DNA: TGTGCCAGCAGCGAGACCAAAGCAAGGGGGTATAATTCACCCCTCCACTTT; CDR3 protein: CASSETKARGYNSPLHF
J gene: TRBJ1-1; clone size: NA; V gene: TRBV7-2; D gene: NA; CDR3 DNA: TGTGCCAGCAGCATCGACCGGGGTGACACTGAAGCTTTCTTT; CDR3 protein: CASSIDRGDTEAFF
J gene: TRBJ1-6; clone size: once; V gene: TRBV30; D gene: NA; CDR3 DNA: TGTGCCTGGAGCCTTAATTCACCCCTCCACTTT; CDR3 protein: CAWSLNSPLHF
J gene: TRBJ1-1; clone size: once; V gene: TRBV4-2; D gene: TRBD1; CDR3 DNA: TGTGCCAGCAGCCAAGGAAGGGGGCAGAATGAAGCTTTCTTT; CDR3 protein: CASSQGRGQNEAFF
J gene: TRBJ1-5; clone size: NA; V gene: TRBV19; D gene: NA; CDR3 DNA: TGCGCCAGTAGCCTTAAAGGGGGAGGGAATCAGCCCCAGCATTTT; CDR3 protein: CASSLKGGGNQPQHF
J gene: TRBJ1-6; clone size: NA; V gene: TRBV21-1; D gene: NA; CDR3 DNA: TGTGCCAGCAGCATTAAAGGACAGGGCCTTAGCTCCTATAATTCACCCCTCCACTTT; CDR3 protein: CASSIKGQGLSSYNSPLHF
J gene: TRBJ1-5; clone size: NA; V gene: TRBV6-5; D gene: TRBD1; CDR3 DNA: TGTGCCAGCAGTTACACGGGACAGAGCAATCAGCCCCAGCATTTT; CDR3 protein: CASSYTGQSNQPQHF
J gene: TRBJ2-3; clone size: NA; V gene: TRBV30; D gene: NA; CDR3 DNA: TGTGCCTGGAGTGTGGGCAGGGGCACAGATACGCAGTATTTT; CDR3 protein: CAWSVGRGTDTQYF
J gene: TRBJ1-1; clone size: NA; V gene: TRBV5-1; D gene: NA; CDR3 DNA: TGCGCCAGCAGCTTGGTCGGGGAGGGTGGCACTGAAGCTTTCTTT; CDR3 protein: CASSLVGEGGTEAFF
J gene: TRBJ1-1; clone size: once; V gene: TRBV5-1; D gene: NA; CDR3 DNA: TGCGCCAGCAGCTTGGTGAGCACTGAAGCTTTCTTT; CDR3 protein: CASSLVSTEAFF
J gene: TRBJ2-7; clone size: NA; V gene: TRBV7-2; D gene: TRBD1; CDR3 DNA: TGTGCCAGCAGCTTAGGGGACAGGCTTCCCCAGGGGCAGTACTTC; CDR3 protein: CASSLGDRLPQGQYF
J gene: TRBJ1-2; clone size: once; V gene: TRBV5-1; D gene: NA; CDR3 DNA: TGCGCCAGCAGCCTGGACGGACTAGATGGCTACACCTTC; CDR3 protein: CASSLDGLDGYTF
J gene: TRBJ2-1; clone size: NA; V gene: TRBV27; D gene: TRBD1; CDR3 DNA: TGTGCCAGCAGCCGCAGTCCCACAGGGGGTAGCTCCTACAATGAGCAGTTCTTC; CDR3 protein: CASSRSPTGGSSYNEQFF
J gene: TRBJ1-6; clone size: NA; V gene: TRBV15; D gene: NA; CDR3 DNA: TGTGCCACCAGCGGGGAACCGGGACATAATAATTCACCCCTCCACTTT; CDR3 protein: CATSGEPGHNNSPLHF
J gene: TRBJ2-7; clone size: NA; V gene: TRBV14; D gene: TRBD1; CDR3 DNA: TGTGCCAGCAGCCCCGAATGGGACAGGGGGTGGTACGAGCAGTACTTC; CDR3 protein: CASSPEWDRGWYEQYF
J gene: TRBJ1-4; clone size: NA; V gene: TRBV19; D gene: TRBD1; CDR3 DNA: TGTGCCAGTAGGGGGACAGGGGGCGGCTCTTCCTCCGGACTGTTTTTT; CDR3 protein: CASRGTGGGSSSGLFF
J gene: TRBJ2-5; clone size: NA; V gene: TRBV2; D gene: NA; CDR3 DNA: TGTGCCAGCAGAAGGACAGTACAAGAGACCCAGTACTTC; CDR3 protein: CASRRTVQETQYF
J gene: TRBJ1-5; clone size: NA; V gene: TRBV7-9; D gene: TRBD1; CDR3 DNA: TGTGCCAGCAGCGCGGGACAGGGGGGCAATCAGCCCCAGCATTTT; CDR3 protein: CASSAGQGGNQPQHF
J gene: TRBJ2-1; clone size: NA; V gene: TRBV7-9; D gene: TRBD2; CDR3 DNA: TGTGCCAGCAGCTTAGTAATTAGCGGGAAAAATGAGCAGTTCTTC; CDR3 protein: CASSLVISGKNEQFF
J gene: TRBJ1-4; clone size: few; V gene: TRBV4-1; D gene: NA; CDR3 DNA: TGCGCCAGCAGCCCTATCGGGGTAGGAGAACTGTTTTTT; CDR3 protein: CASSPIGVGELFF
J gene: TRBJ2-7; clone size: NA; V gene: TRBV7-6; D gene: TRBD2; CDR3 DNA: TGTGCCAGCAGCTCCCCTAGCGGGCCTACCTACGAGCAGTACTTC; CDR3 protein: CASSSPSGPTYEQYF